Listed below are T cell receptor beta chains from one sample, sequenced in a study of cytomegalovirus exposure and HLA in healthy donors. Data came from immunoSEQ multiplex PCR; TCRdb stores just in-frame clones and leaves some out. Counted here are about 120,000 clones, about 16% occurring once; the ten biggest clones make up 1.5% to 2%. Specimen: PBMCs. These receptors all stem from a woman in her late teens or twenties in good health and CMV-seronegative. Both conserved end residues are part of each CDR3. Fields, in order: D gene, J gene, V gene, clone size, CDR3 DNA, CDR3 protein. D genes are given only for firm matches. A row's size may be missing; if present it is once, few, many or a size class.

d_gene: TRBD1; j_gene: TRBJ2-3; v_gene: TRBV6-4; abundance: .; CDR3nt: TGTGCCAGCAAACCAACAGGGGGATCCACAGATACGCAGTATTTT; CDR3aa: CASKPTGGSTDTQYF
d_gene: TRBD1; j_gene: TRBJ2-7; v_gene: TRBV11-2; abundance: .; CDR3nt: TGTGCCAGCAGCTCCTCCCCCCGGGACAGGACATACGAGCAGTACTTC; CDR3aa: CASSSSPRDRTYEQYF
d_gene: .; j_gene: TRBJ2-1; v_gene: TRBV28; abundance: few; CDR3nt: TGTGCCAGCAGCCTCCCACTGGGGCCGGTCGATGAGCAGTTCTTC; CDR3aa: CASSLPLGPVDEQFF
d_gene: TRBD1; j_gene: TRBJ1-2; v_gene: TRBV28; abundance: few; CDR3nt: TGTGCCAGCAGTTCCGCGGACAGGATATTCTATGGCTACACCTTC; CDR3aa: CASSSADRIFYGYTF
d_gene: .; j_gene: TRBJ2-2; v_gene: TRBV7-9; abundance: .; CDR3nt: TGTGCCAGCAGCTTAGAGCTCCCACTCGCCGGGGAGCTGTTTTTT; CDR3aa: CASSLELPLAGELFF
d_gene: TRBD2; j_gene: TRBJ2-7; v_gene: TRBV5-1; abundance: few; CDR3nt: TGCGCCAGCAGCTTGGAAGGTCTAGCGGGAGGGTATTCCGAGCAGTACTTC; CDR3aa: CASSLEGLAGGYSEQYF
d_gene: .; j_gene: TRBJ2-7; v_gene: TRBV27; abundance: .; CDR3nt: TGTGCCAGCAGTCTCAGGGTAGGGGACGAGCAGTACTTC; CDR3aa: CASSLRVGDEQYF
d_gene: .; j_gene: TRBJ2-1; v_gene: TRBV5-6; abundance: few; CDR3nt: TGTGCCAGCAGCCAAACGGGGGTTCCCCTTAATGAGCAGTTCTTC; CDR3aa: CASSQTGVPLNEQFF
d_gene: .; j_gene: TRBJ1-1; v_gene: TRBV4-2; abundance: few; CDR3nt: TGTGCCAGCAGCCTCTCAGGGGCAAACACTGAAGCTTTCTTT; CDR3aa: CASSLSGANTEAFF
d_gene: .; j_gene: TRBJ2-1; v_gene: TRBV7-3; abundance: few; CDR3nt: TGTGCCAGCAGCCCTAGAAGCGGGGAGGGGGGAGAGCAGTTCTTC; CDR3aa: CASSPRSGEGGEQFF
d_gene: .; j_gene: TRBJ1-1; v_gene: TRBV5-1; abundance: .; CDR3nt: TGCGCCAGCAGCTGGGGGGGCGGGATGAACACTGAAGCTTTCTTT; CDR3aa: CASSWGGGMNTEAFF
d_gene: TRBD1; j_gene: TRBJ1-1; v_gene: TRBV20-1; abundance: few; CDR3nt: TGCAGTGCGCGGACAGGTTCAGCTTTCTTT; CDR3aa: CSARTGSAFF
d_gene: .; j_gene: TRBJ1-5; v_gene: TRBV28; abundance: few; CDR3nt: TGTGCCAGCAGTTTACAGGGCTGGGCGAATCAGCCCCAGCATTTT; CDR3aa: CASSLQGWANQPQHF
d_gene: TRBD1; j_gene: TRBJ1-5; v_gene: TRBV19; abundance: .; CDR3nt: TGTGCCAGTAGTATCCCGGGACAGGGTTATCAGCCCCAGCATTTT; CDR3aa: CASSIPGQGYQPQHF
d_gene: TRBD2; j_gene: TRBJ2-2; v_gene: TRBV28; abundance: few; CDR3nt: TGTGCCGGTCATGGGGGGACTAGAATAAACACCGGGGAGCTGTTTTTT; CDR3aa: CAGHGGTRINTGELFF
d_gene: TRBD2; j_gene: TRBJ2-7; v_gene: TRBV27; abundance: few; CDR3nt: TGTGCCAGCAGTTTATCAGGGAGGGCTTACGAGCAGTACTTC; CDR3aa: CASSLSGRAYEQYF
d_gene: TRBD1; j_gene: TRBJ1-6; v_gene: TRBV7-9; abundance: few; CDR3nt: TGTGCCAGCAGCGGCGGGACAGGTCGTTCACCCCTCCACTTT; CDR3aa: CASSGGTGRSPLHF
d_gene: TRBD2; j_gene: TRBJ2-1; v_gene: TRBV7-6; abundance: .; CDR3nt: TGTGCCAGCAGCTTAGCCCTAGCGGGAATCAATGAGCAGTTCTTC; CDR3aa: CASSLALAGINEQFF
d_gene: .; j_gene: TRBJ1-1; v_gene: TRBV5-1; abundance: .; CDR3nt: TGCGCCAGCAGATCCCTCTTGAACACTGAAGCTTTCTTT; CDR3aa: CASRSLLNTEAFF
d_gene: .; j_gene: TRBJ1-1; v_gene: TRBV7-8; abundance: few; CDR3nt: TGTGCCAGCAGCTCCAGGGTAAACACTGAAGCTTTCTTT; CDR3aa: CASSSRVNTEAFF
d_gene: TRBD2; j_gene: TRBJ2-3; v_gene: TRBV5-4; abundance: .; CDR3nt: TGTGCCAGCAGCCCGGGGGGACGCACAGATACGCAGTATTTT; CDR3aa: CASSPGGRTDTQYF
d_gene: .; j_gene: TRBJ1-2; v_gene: TRBV28; abundance: few; CDR3nt: TGTGCCAGCAGTTTCGGGTTTGCTGGCTACACCTTC; CDR3aa: CASSFGFAGYTF
d_gene: .; j_gene: TRBJ2-3; v_gene: TRBV4-1; abundance: .; CDR3nt: TGCGCCAGCAGCTCCAGGAGGTCTCGCACAGATACGCAGTATTTT; CDR3aa: CASSSRRSRTDTQYF
d_gene: TRBD1; j_gene: TRBJ1-2; v_gene: TRBV7-4; abundance: few; CDR3nt: TGTGCCAGCAGCTTGGGGGGACAGGGTTATCTACGCGGCTACACCTTC; CDR3aa: CASSLGGQGYLRGYTF
d_gene: TRBD2; j_gene: TRBJ2-1; v_gene: TRBV19; abundance: few; CDR3nt: TGTGCCAGTAGTATTTCTAGCGGGGGGGGAGTCTATGAGCAGTTCTTC; CDR3aa: CASSISSGGGVYEQFF
d_gene: .; j_gene: TRBJ1-1; v_gene: TRBV28; abundance: .; CDR3nt: TGTGCCAGCATCGGAGCTAGGTACACTGAAGCTTTCTTT; CDR3aa: CASIGARYTEAFF
d_gene: .; j_gene: TRBJ1-6; v_gene: TRBV15; abundance: few; CDR3nt: TGTGCCACCAGCAGAGCGTGGGGGGGGCAGGGTTCACCCCTCCACTTT; CDR3aa: CATSRAWGGQGSPLHF
d_gene: .; j_gene: TRBJ2-3; v_gene: TRBV5-1; abundance: .; CDR3nt: TGCGCCAGCATATTGGCAGGGGTGTCAGATACGCAGTATTTT; CDR3aa: CASILAGVSDTQYF
d_gene: .; j_gene: TRBJ2-5; v_gene: TRBV11-2; abundance: few; CDR3nt: TGTGCCAGCAGCAACAGGCTTCCTAGGGAGACCCAGTACTTC; CDR3aa: CASSNRLPRETQYF
d_gene: TRBD2; j_gene: TRBJ2-1; v_gene: TRBV7-3; abundance: few; CDR3nt: TGTGCCAGCAGCTACAGAACTAGCGGGGGTGAGCAGTTCTTC; CDR3aa: CASSYRTSGGEQFF
d_gene: .; j_gene: TRBJ1-2; v_gene: TRBV7-2; abundance: .; CDR3nt: TGTGCCAGCAGCTTAGAGTCAGGGCTCTATGGCTACACCTTC; CDR3aa: CASSLESGLYGYTF
d_gene: .; j_gene: TRBJ1-4; v_gene: TRBV28; abundance: few; CDR3nt: TGTGCCAGCAGCCCCTCGGGGGGAGGTAATGAAAAACTGTTTTTT; CDR3aa: CASSPSGGGNEKLFF
d_gene: TRBD1; j_gene: TRBJ1-4; v_gene: TRBV7-9; abundance: few; CDR3nt: TGTGCCAGCAGCTTAGCATCCGGACAGGGAGGGGGAAAACTGTTTTTT; CDR3aa: CASSLASGQGGGKLFF
d_gene: .; j_gene: TRBJ1-3; v_gene: TRBV13; abundance: .; CDR3nt: TGTGCCAGCAGCTTACGCCACAGGGTGGCTGGAAACACCATATATTTT; CDR3aa: CASSLRHRVAGNTIYF
d_gene: .; j_gene: TRBJ1-1; v_gene: TRBV7-2; abundance: .; CDR3nt: TGTGCCAGCAGCTTAGCTAAAACTGAAGCTTTCTTT; CDR3aa: CASSLAKTEAFF
d_gene: TRBD2; j_gene: TRBJ2-2; v_gene: TRBV28; abundance: few; CDR3nt: TGTGCCAGCAGTTACGGGACTAGCGGGAACACCGGGGAGCTGTTTTTT; CDR3aa: CASSYGTSGNTGELFF
d_gene: .; j_gene: TRBJ1-1; v_gene: TRBV13; abundance: few; CDR3nt: TGTGCCAGCAGGGCAGGGCGGGAAGCTTTCTTT; CDR3aa: CASRAGREAFF
d_gene: TRBD2; j_gene: TRBJ2-4; v_gene: TRBV5-1; abundance: .; CDR3nt: TGCGCCAGCAGCATTACATTGACTAGCGGGGGGGCAAACATTCAGTACTTC; CDR3aa: CASSITLTSGGANIQYF
d_gene: .; j_gene: TRBJ1-1; v_gene: TRBV5-4; abundance: .; CDR3nt: TGTGCCAGCAGCTTGGAGCAGGGGAACACTGAAGCTTTCTTT; CDR3aa: CASSLEQGNTEAFF
d_gene: TRBD2; j_gene: TRBJ2-2; v_gene: TRBV29-1; abundance: few; CDR3nt: TGCAGCATGAGACTAGCGGGAGGGGGGGAGCTGTTTTTT; CDR3aa: CSMRLAGGGELFF
d_gene: TRBD1; j_gene: TRBJ1-2; v_gene: TRBV6-6; abundance: .; CDR3nt: TGTGCCAGCAGAAACTCGGCCGAGGGGCAGGGGGATGGCTACACCTTC; CDR3aa: CASRNSAEGQGDGYTF
d_gene: .; j_gene: TRBJ2-1; v_gene: TRBV6-1; abundance: few; CDR3nt: TGTGCCAGCAGTGAAGCTTTTATCTCCCTTAGCGATGAGCAGTTCTTC; CDR3aa: CASSEAFISLSDEQFF
d_gene: .; j_gene: TRBJ1-6; v_gene: TRBV15; abundance: .; CDR3nt: TGTGCCACCAGCAGCGACCGGGAGAATAATTCACCCCTCCACTTT; CDR3aa: CATSSDRENNSPLHF
d_gene: .; j_gene: TRBJ1-5; v_gene: TRBV27; abundance: .; CDR3nt: TGTGCCAGCAGTTTACGGTATAGCAATCAGCCCCAGCATTTT; CDR3aa: CASSLRYSNQPQHF
d_gene: TRBD1; j_gene: TRBJ1-1; v_gene: TRBV2; abundance: few; CDR3nt: TGTGCCAGCAGTCCCCGGACAGGGAACACTGAAGCTTTCTTT; CDR3aa: CASSPRTGNTEAFF
d_gene: .; j_gene: TRBJ1-5; v_gene: TRBV6-6; abundance: few; CDR3nt: TGTGCCAGCAGCTGGACAGTCCTCAATCAGCCCCAGCATTTT; CDR3aa: CASSWTVLNQPQHF
d_gene: .; j_gene: TRBJ2-1; v_gene: TRBV11-2; abundance: .; CDR3nt: TGTGCCAGCAGCTTATGGGGGGACAATGAGCAGTTCTTC; CDR3aa: CASSLWGDNEQFF
d_gene: TRBD2; j_gene: TRBJ2-7; v_gene: TRBV7-2; abundance: many; CDR3nt: TGTGCCAGCAGCTTAGCGACTAGCGGGGGGCGGGGCGAGCAGTACTTC; CDR3aa: CASSLATSGGRGEQYF
d_gene: .; j_gene: TRBJ1-4; v_gene: TRBV27; abundance: .; CDR3nt: TGTGCCAGCAGTCCAAGACAACTTTCCCAAAAACTGTTTTTT; CDR3aa: CASSPRQLSQKLFF
d_gene: .; j_gene: TRBJ1-5; v_gene: TRBV28; abundance: .; CDR3nt: TGTGCCACCTGCCTTAGCGGGCCTAGCAATCAGCCCCAGCATTTT; CDR3aa: CATCLSGPSNQPQHF
d_gene: .; j_gene: TRBJ1-1; v_gene: TRBV6-1; abundance: .; CDR3nt: TGTGCCAGCAGAGACAGATCGAACACTGAAGCTTTCTTT; CDR3aa: CASRDRSNTEAFF
d_gene: TRBD1; j_gene: TRBJ1-2; v_gene: TRBV27; abundance: few; CDR3nt: TGTGCCAGCAGTAGATCCGGGACAGGGGGGTTCGCCGGCTACACCTTC; CDR3aa: CASSRSGTGGFAGYTF